The 30 T cell receptor beta chains below all came from one sample that was sequenced in a study of response to subunit inactivated influenza vaccine. One entry per CDR3 protein, called by TCRdb with MiXCR from the RT-PCR reads. This table has about 650,000 distinct CDR3 sequences, about 15% appearing once. The sample here was PBMCs from blood, taken 11 to 12 days after vaccination. The receptors here all came from a man between 50 and 59 years old who received an inactivated influenza vaccine.

Here the CDR3 DNA reads TGTGCCAGCAGCGTAGAGGCCATCTATCCAGATACGCAGTATTTT. This codes for CASSVEAIYPDTQYF. The chain joins TRBV9 to TRBJ2-3; D is unresolved. Trimming shortened V by 0 bases and J by 4 bases, and 12 bases separated the two germline ends. Germline V gene sequence: CDR1 SGDLS, CDR2 YYNGEE. This CDR3 is 15 amino acids long.

V and J are TRBV6-1 and TRBJ1-4, with D uncertain. Germline V gene sequence: CDR1 MNHNS, CDR2 SASEGT. Trimming stripped 6 bases from V and 0 bases from J, with 8 bases between. The CDR3 spans 14 residues. This CDR3 is CASRASATNEKLFF. The CDR3 nucleotides are TGTGCCAGCAGGGCCAGTGCAACTAATGAAAAACTGTTTTTT.

The rearrangement uses TRBV19 and TRBJ1-5; D ambiguous. Trimming took 2 bases from V and 4 from J, leaving 6 bases between them. The CDR3 sequence is 13 residues long. Germline V gene data show CDR1 as LNHDA and CDR2 as SQIVND (reference sequence). The CDR3 coding sequence is TGTGCCAGTAGTATAATTGGAAATCAGCCCCAGCATTTT. It is translated as CASSIIGNQPQHF.

There are many counts of this clonotype. The chain recombines TRBV5-1 with TRBJ1-1; D is possibly TRBD1 (6 bases). This CDR3 spans 15 amino acids. The germline gives CDR1 SGHRS, CDR2 YFSETQ. V was trimmed by 0 bases and J by 0 bases, leaving 9 bases between them. CDR3 protein: CASSLEAGVNTEAFF. The CDR3 DNA reads TGCGCCAGCAGCTTGGAAGCAGGGGTGAACACTGAAGCTTTCTTT.

The table lists this clonotype with a few counts. V is TRBV5-6 and J is TRBJ2-4; D is possibly TRBD1 (7 bases). The length of the CDR3 is 15 residues. CDR1 and CDR2 from the germline V gene are SGHDT and YYEEEE. V was clipped by 4 bases and J by 9 bases, with 20 bases between them. CDR3 protein: CASSAGQPPHSIQYF. Written as DNA, the CDR3 is TGTGCCAGCAGCGCGGGACAGCCGCCCCATTCCATTCAGTACTTC.

In its sample, this clonotype was seen a few times. The gene calls are TRBV6-5 and TRBJ2-1; TRBD2 agrees at 9 bases. The trim removed 0 bases at V and 11 bases at J, leaving 5 bases unmatched. This CDR3 has 14 residues. Germline values: CDR1 MNHEY, CDR2 SVGAGI. CDR3 in DNA: TGTGCCAGCAGTTACTCGGTACTAGCGGGCAAGCAGTTCTTC. This encodes CASSYSVLAGKQFF.

This clonotype has a count of ten or more. The rearrangement uses TRBV12-3 or TRBV12-4 and TRBJ1-1, with TRBD1 matching over 7 bases. CDR3 size: 13 residues. V shed 5 bases and J 5 bases; nucleotides not matched to a gene: 5. CDR3 sequence reads: CASSRQGRTEAFF. CDR3 DNA sequence: TGTGCCAGCAGTCGACAGGGACGGACTGAAGCTTTCTTT.

The chain employs TRBV20-1 and TRBJ2-1; D is possibly TRBD2 (6 bases). CDR1 DFQATT and CDR2 SNEGSKA come from the germline V gene (reference sequence). With 6 bases removed from V and 4 bases from J, the gap between germline ends came to 10 bases. The CDR3 contains 12 residues. The CDR3 region has the DNA TGCAGTGCGCAGACTAGTTACAATGAGCAGTTCTTC. Protein product: CSAQTSYNEQFF.

The chain combines TRBV11-2 with TRBJ2-2; 8 bases align to TRBD2. The CDR3 has 16 amino acids. The ends lost 4 bases at V and 5 bases at J; junction bases unmatched: 9. Per germline, CDR1 SGHAT and CDR2 FQNNGV. The DNA for the CDR3 is TGTGCCAGCAGCTCCGTCGGGGGGGCTGGGACCGGGGAGCTGTTTTTT. Translation gives CASSSVGGAGTGELFF.

The chain joins TRBV20-1 to TRBJ2-1; tentatively, D is TRBD2 (5 bases). The CDR3 contains 15 residues. V was trimmed by 3 bases and J by 4 bases, leaving 16 bases between them. The V gene's germline CDR1 is DFQATT and CDR2 SNEGSKA (reference sequence). Written as DNA, the CDR3 is TGCAGTGCTAGGTCCGGAGGACGGTTGTACAATGAGCAGTTCTTC. This translates into CSARSGGRLYNEQFF.

The J gene is TRBJ2-3, the V gene TRBV7-9, with D uncertain. Germline loops: CDR1 SEHNR, CDR2 FQNEAQ (reference sequence). The CDR3 is made up of 12 amino acids. Trimming took off 11 bases at V and 6 bases at J, with 15 bases between the two ends. CDR3 bases: TGTGCCGGCCGGTCGGCCAGGGATACGCAGTATTTT. It translates to CAGRSARDTQYF.

This clonotype has just a few counts. The CDR3 here is CAISRREEGSEQYF. The CDR3, as DNA: TGTGCCATCAGTCGTCGGGAGGAGGGCTCCGAGCAGTACTTC. The gene calls are TRBV10-3 and TRBJ2-7, with TRBD2 identical over 7 bases. The V segment lost 5 bases and the J segment 6 bases; nucleotides outside the gene matches: 10. This CDR3 has 14 amino acids. Germline CDR1 reads ENHRY; CDR2 reads SYGVKD.

The count of this clonotype is one. The V call is TRBV5-4, the J call TRBJ1-6, with 9 bases aligning to TRBD1. The V and J ends lost 4 bases and 3 bases, in that order; junction bases with no gene match: 2. Germline CDR1 reads SGHNT; CDR2 reads YYREEE (reference sequence). The CDR3 spans 15 residues. The CDR3 here is CASSGTGNYNSPLHF. CDR3 coding DNA: TGTGCCAGCAGCGGGACAGGGAACTATAATTCACCCCTCCACTTT.

The chain combines TRBV5-5 with TRBJ1-2; D gene unclear. V was trimmed by 3 bases and J by 0 bases, leaving 12 bases between them. Germline lookup yields CDR1 SGHKS and CDR2 YYEKEE (reference sequence). The length of the CDR3 is 15 residues. The CDR3 DNA reads as TGTGCCAGCAGCTGGAAGTTGAGTTCTAACTATGGCTACACCTTC. This encodes CASSWKLSSNYGYTF.

The V gene is TRBV18, the J gene TRBJ1-5; no clear D gene. This CDR3 has 13 residues. Trimming stripped 2 bases from V and 6 bases from J, with 8 bases between. Germline-derived CDR1 and CDR2 are KGHSH and LQKENI. The CDR3 coding sequence is TGTGCCAGCTCACCAGGTTACACTCAGCCCCAGCATTTT. Translated, it gives CASSPGYTQPQHF.

In DNA, the CDR3 is TGTGCCAGCAGGACTAGCGGGAGTCTCGACAATGAGCAGTTCTTC. It translates to CASRTSGSLDNEQFF. V gene TRBV6-2 or TRBV6-3 combines with J gene TRBJ2-1; TRBD2 matches at 12 bases. From germline, CDR1 is MNHEY and CDR2 SVGEGT. The CDR3 spans 15 residues. Trimming took 6 bases from V and 5 from J; bases not matched to a gene: 5.

This clonotype appeared many times. The V call is TRBV12-3 or TRBV12-4, the J call TRBJ2-5; 9 bases fit TRBD1. Trimming removed 6 bases from V and 3 bases from J; junction bases left unmatched: 8. CDR3 size: 15 residues. CDR3 residues: CASSPLGQGKETQYF. DNA for the CDR3: TGTGCCAGCAGCCCCTTAGGACAGGGGAAAGAGACCCAGTACTTC.

The chain uses TRBV7-9 and TRBJ2-3; a possible D gene is TRBD1 (5 bases). Trimming took off 5 bases at V and 2 bases at J, with 17 bases between the two ends. Germline CDR1 and CDR2: SEHNR and FQNEAQ (reference sequence). The CDR3 runs to 16 residues. In DNA form, the CDR3 reads TGTGCCAGCAGCCAGGCGGTAAACAGGCCCACAGATACGCAGTATTTT. Residues: CASSQAVNRPTDTQYF.

This chain uses TRBV15 with TRBJ2-1; TRBD2 agrees at 10 bases. Germline CDR1 is LNHNV and CDR2 is YYDKDF (reference sequence). After removal of 1 base from V and 9 bases from J, the junction contained 9 bases not matched to a gene. The CDR3 covers 16 residues. The CDR3 region has the DNA TGTGCCACCAGCAGAGTCGGTAGCGGGGGGTTCGGTGAGCAGTTCTTC. Protein: CATSRVGSGGFGEQFF.

The chain employs TRBV18 and TRBJ2-7; TRBD2 matches 9 bases. V dropped 6 bases and J dropped 1; count of bases not matched to a gene: 10. The CDR3 sequence is 16 residues long. Germline values: CDR1 KGHSH, CDR2 LQKENI. Here the CDR3 reads CASSQRSGGLSYEQYF. Written as DNA, the CDR3 is TGTGCCAGCTCCCAGAGGAGCGGGGGGCTGTCCTACGAGCAGTACTTC.

The V call is TRBV11-3, the J call TRBJ2-1; 10 bases fit TRBD2. V dropped 1 base and J dropped 7; count of bases not matched to a gene: 7. CDR1 is SGHNT and CDR2 is YENEEA in the germline V gene. The CDR3 spans 16 residues. The CDR3 nucleotides read TGTGCCAGCAGCTTAGTAGCGGGAGGCCGGGGGAATGAGCAGTTCTTC. Its translation is CASSLVAGGRGNEQFF.

This clonotype has a handful of counts. This chain links TRBV19 with TRBJ2-1; D is unresolved. Trimming removed 5 bases from V and 0 bases from J, with 14 bases in between. From germline, CDR1 is LNHDA and CDR2 SQIVND (reference sequence). The length of the CDR3 is 16 residues. This CDR3 is CASSHPAMSSYNEQFF. As DNA, the CDR3 is TGTGCCAGTAGTCACCCGGCCATGAGCTCCTACAATGAGCAGTTCTTC.

This clonotype was recorded many times. The chain has TRBV30 and TRBJ2-3; D gene unclear. Germline CDR1 GTSNPN, CDR2 SVGIG (reference sequence). The CDR3 spans 15 residues. Trimming cost V 4 bases and J 1 base, with 15 bases left between them. The CDR3 spells CAWKTLTRGTDTQYF. Written as DNA, the CDR3 is TGTGCCTGGAAGACTCTCACTCGGGGCACAGATACGCAGTATTTT.

The genes are TRBV7-9 and TRBJ1-2; tentatively, D is TRBD1 (5 bases). The CDR3 totals 14 residues. Germline V lookup: CDR1 SEHNR, CDR2 FQNEAQ (reference sequence). The ends were cut back, 5 bases at V and 4 bases at J, with 14 bases in the middle. In DNA form, the CDR3 reads TGTGCCAGCAGCCGGGGCGGGGAATCCTATGGCTACACCTTC. Translating gives CASSRGGESYGYTF. Together with reference TRBV7-9 and TRBJ1-2, the CDR3 gives the full variable domain: DTGVSQNPRHKITKRGQNVTFRCDPISEHNRLYWYRQTLGQGPEFLTYFQNEAQLEKSRLLSDRFSAERPKGSFSTLEIQRTEQGDSAMYLCASSRGGESYGYTFGSGTRLTVV.

V is TRBV7-9 and J is TRBJ2-4; possibly TRBD1 for D (6 bases). The germline gives CDR1 SEHNR, CDR2 FQNEAQ (reference sequence). The CDR3 length is 15 residues. The ends were cut back, 5 bases at V and 8 bases at J, with 19 bases in the middle. The CDR3 DNA reads TGTGCCAGCAGCCACCGACAGGTCCTAAGGGACATTCAGTACTTC. The encoded protein is CASSHRQVLRDIQYF.

The gene calls are TRBV20-1 and TRBJ2-7; no firm D call. Germline V gene lookup returns CDR1 DFQATT and CDR2 SNEGSKA (reference sequence). With 3 bases removed from V and 5 bases from J, the gap between germline ends came to 14 bases. CDR3 length: 13 residues. The CDR3 sequence: CSASSGLRDEQYF. In DNA form, the CDR3 reads TGCAGTGCTAGCTCCGGTCTAAGGGACGAGCAGTACTTC.

There are many counts of this clonotype. The V and J genes are TRBV4-2 and TRBJ2-7; possible D gene TRBD1, 5 bases. This CDR3 is built from 14 residues. Germline CDR1 and CDR2: LGHNA and YNFKEQ. Between the trimmed V and J ends, which lost 1 base and 1 base, there was a span of 8 bases. The CDR3 reads CASSQVQGSYEQYF. Written as DNA, the CDR3 is TGTGCCAGCAGCCAAGTGCAGGGTTCCTACGAGCAGTACTTC.

This chain uses TRBV10-3 with TRBJ2-2, with a possible D match to TRBD1 (5 bases). Trimming removed 8 bases at V and 0 bases at J, with 10 bases between. The CDR3 runs 14 residues. Germline assignment: CDR1 ENHRY and CDR2 SYGVKD. CDR3 sequence: CAIVGRANTGELFF. The CDR3, as DNA: TGTGCCATCGTGGGCAGGGCGAACACCGGGGAGCTGTTTTTT.

This clonotype was seen a few times. The chain carries TRBV20-1 and TRBJ2-7; 7 nucleotides align to TRBD2. CDR1 DFQATT and CDR2 SNEGSKA come from the germline V gene (reference sequence). This CDR3 spans 12 amino acids. J was trimmed by 6 bases and V by 5 bases; bases with no gene match: 7. CDR3 residues: CSAGGLIGEQYF. In DNA form, the CDR3 reads TGCAGTGCTGGGGGACTAATCGGCGAGCAGTACTTC.

The sample holds many counts of this clonotype. V usage is TRBV7-6 and J usage is TRBJ2-1, with TRBD2 matching 9 bases. Losses at the gene ends were 1 base for V and 7 bases for J; bases not matched to a gene: 11. The CDR3 covers 17 residues. Germline lookup yields CDR1 SGHVS and CDR2 FNYEAQ. The chain's CDR3 is CASSLGVGRGGQNEQFF. Written as DNA, the CDR3 is TGTGCCAGCAGCTTAGGTGTTGGGCGGGGGGGCCAAAATGAGCAGTTCTTC.